A selection of T cell receptor beta chains follows, all from one sample in a study of CXCR3-negative and CXCR3-positive naive CD8 T cells. TCRdb re-called the 5' RACE reads and gives one entry per CDR3 protein, without DNA. The table for this sample gives approximately 83,000 distinct CDR3 sequences. Sequences were obtained from naive CXCR3- CD8+ T cells from blood. These receptors came from a human donor in good health. Some clones in this sample may be carry-over from other donors' samples. The CDR3 runs from the conserved cysteine through the conserved F or W.

V gene	J gene	CDR3 protein
TRBV29-1	TRBJ2-7	CSVEDRDRDNSYEQYF
TRBV7-6	TRBJ1-1	CASSLGRLDRGLTSPEAFF
TRBV27	TRBJ2-3	CASGRGRKDTQYF
TRBV29-1	TRBJ2-3	CSVEGFGADTQYF
TRBV7-9	TRBJ2-2	CASSPAGTSYTGELFF
TRBV7-6	TRBJ1-1	CASSLGPAWASEAFF
TRBV18	TRBJ2-7	CASSPRLDPYEQYF
TRBV10-1	TRBJ1-6	CASRRDTDNSPLHF
TRBV13	TRBJ2-5	CASSLRQDQETQYF
TRBV5-1	TRBJ2-5	CASSPTQRHQETQYF
TRBV4-1	TRBJ2-6	CASSQGPGPAYGSGANVLTF
TRBV4-3	TRBJ1-2	CASSQDRIHGYTF